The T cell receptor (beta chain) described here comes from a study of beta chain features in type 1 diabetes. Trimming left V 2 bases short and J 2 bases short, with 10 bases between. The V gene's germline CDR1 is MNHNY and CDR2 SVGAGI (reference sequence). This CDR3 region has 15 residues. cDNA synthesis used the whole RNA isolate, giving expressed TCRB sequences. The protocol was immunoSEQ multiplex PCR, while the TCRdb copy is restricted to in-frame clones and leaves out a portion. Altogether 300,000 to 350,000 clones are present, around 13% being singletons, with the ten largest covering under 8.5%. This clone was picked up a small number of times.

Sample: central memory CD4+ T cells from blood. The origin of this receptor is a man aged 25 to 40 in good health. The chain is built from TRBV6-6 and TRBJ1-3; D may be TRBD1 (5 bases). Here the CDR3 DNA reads TGTGCCAGCAGTTACATGGGGGTGGCTGGAAACACCATATATTTT. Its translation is CASSYMGVAGNTIYF.